The 12 T cell receptor beta chains presented below share a single source sample, sequenced in a study of cytomegalovirus exposure and HLA in healthy donors. The PCR used 60 Vbeta and 13 Jbeta primers. The data were produced by immunoSEQ multiplex PCR, yet TCRdb's version contains in-frame clones alone and is incomplete. The sample carries 130,000 or so clones, around 77% recorded once. The sample comprised PBMCs. The source is a male donor in good health and CMV-seropositive.

This clone has more than one count but fewer than ten. The chain carries TRBV9 and TRBJ2-3, with TRBD2 matching 8 bases. The CDR3 runs to 15 residues. Germline CDR1 reads SGDLS; CDR2 reads YYNGEE. Trimming cost V 0 bases and J 6 bases; bases outside gene matches: 6. CDR3 bases: TGTGCCAGCAGCGTAGGGACTAGCCTTGCGGATACGCAGTATTTT. Protein sequence: CASSVGTSLADTQYF.

J is TRBJ1-1 and V is TRBV5-4; 9 nucleotides line up with TRBD1. The germline CDR1 and CDR2 sequences are SGHNT and YYREEE (reference sequence). The CDR3 length is 15 residues. V gave up 2 bases and J gave up 2 bases; unmatched junction bases: 4. CDR3 bases: TGTGCCAGCAGCTTTCCGGGACAGGGAAACACTGAAGCTTTCTTT. This gives the protein CASSFPGQGNTEAFF.

The chain links TRBV6-1 to TRBJ2-7, with a tentative D call TRBD2 (6 bases). Germline V gene lookup returns CDR1 MNHNS and CDR2 SASEGT. Trimming pared 7 bases from V and 2 bases from J, leaving 15 bases between. This CDR3 spans 14 amino acids. CDR3 protein: CASTPGLTTYEQYF. DNA of the CDR3: TGTGCCAGCACCCCGGGACTGACGACCTACGAGCAGTACTTC.

The V gene is TRBV14, the J gene TRBJ2-7; 10 nucleotides line up with TRBD2. The V gene end was trimmed by 6 bases and the J gene end by 4 bases; junction bases not matched to a gene: 6. Per germline, CDR1 SGHDN and CDR2 FVKESK. CDR3 length: 14 residues. CDR3 DNA: TGTGCCAGCAGAGCTAGCGGGAGTGCTTACGAGCAGTACTTC. Encoded protein: CASRASGSAYEQYF.

Notes on this clone: Since the CDR3 does not end with the conserved phenylalanine or tryptophan, this likely comes from a read error. The limits of the CDR3 on the DNA are not certain, so only TCRdb's listed CDR3 is given. The chain links TRBV7-9 to TRBJ2-7; TRBD1 reflects the table's D call only, with no check against the DNA. Looked up from germline, CDR1 is SEHNR and CDR2 is FQNEAQ (reference sequence). From its first to its last residue, the CDR3 has 10 amino acids. CDR3 residues: CASSLNHRAI.

The rearrangement links TRBV7-8 to TRBJ2-1; the match to TRBD2 covers 12 bases. The junction had 4 bases not matched to a gene; V was cut back by 3 bases and J by 7 bases. The CDR3 spans 15 residues. Germline-derived CDR1 and CDR2 are SGHVS and FQNEAQ. The CDR3 DNA sequence: TGTGCCAGCAGCTTGACTAGCGGGAGAAGTAATGAGCAGTTCTTC. Its translation: CASSLTSGRSNEQFF.

This clone occurred once. The chain combines TRBV6-5 with TRBJ1-4; 8 bases line up with TRBD1. The V gene end was trimmed by 3 bases and the J gene end by 2 bases; junction bases not matched to a gene: 5. Germline V lookup: CDR1 MNHEY, CDR2 SVGAGI. The CDR3 extends over 16 amino acids. The CDR3 region has the DNA TGTGCCAGCAGTTATACAGGGGGATGGACTAATGAAAAACTGTTTTTT. Its protein product is CASSYTGGWTNEKLFF.

The sample holds a few counts of this clone. J is TRBJ1-1 and V is TRBV4-2, with 8 bases fitting TRBD1. The junction had 4 bases not matched to a gene; V was cut back by 3 bases and J by 1 base. The CDR3 loop spans 15 amino acids. CDR1 is LGHNA, CDR2 YNFKEQ, per germline. This CDR3 reads CASSHLQGGNTEAFF. The CDR3 region has the DNA TGTGCCAGCAGCCATTTACAGGGGGGGAACACTGAAGCTTTCTTT.

This clone was detected once. The chain is built from TRBV2 and TRBJ2-1, with 13 bases fitting TRBD2. Germline CDR1 and CDR2: SNHLY and FYNNEI. The CDR3 loop spans 15 amino acids. The V gene end was trimmed by 8 bases and the J gene end by 8 bases; junction bases not matched to a gene: 9. The CDR3 loop is CASCMTSGGRDEQFF. The CDR3 bases are TGTGCCAGCTGCATGACTAGCGGGGGGAGGGATGAGCAGTTCTTC.

This chain joins TRBV29-1 and TRBJ2-3; D gene ambiguous. The germline V gene encodes CDR1 SQVTM and CDR2 ANQGSEA. V was cut by 5 bases and J by 2 bases, with 11 bases left in between. This CDR3 spans 13 amino acids. The CDR3 DNA follows: TGCAGCGTTCAATTACTTATCACAGATACGCAGTATTTT. Amino acids: CSVQLLITDTQYF.

This clone was picked up a small number of times. The chain recombines TRBV6-6 with TRBJ1-1; D gene ambiguous. V lost 10 bases and J lost 2, with 14 bases in between. The CDR3 covers 13 residues. CDR1 is MNHNY, CDR2 SVGAGI, per germline (reference sequence). Here the CDR3 DNA reads TGTGCCACCATGTCCAGACTTAACACTGAAGCTTTCTTT. Translation: CATMSRLNTEAFF.

This clone was seen a handful of times. The J gene is TRBJ1-6, the V gene TRBV7-9; D possibly corresponds to TRBD1 (5 bases). This CDR3 is 15 amino acids long. In germline, CDR1 is SEHNR, CDR2 FQNEAQ (reference sequence). The V end lost 5 bases, the J end lost 6 bases, and 14 bases lay between the germline ends. This CDR3 reads CASSLSRDGNSPLHF. The DNA for the CDR3 is TGTGCCAGCAGCCTAAGCAGGGATGGTAATTCACCCCTCCACTTT.